The entry below describes one T cell receptor beta chain. Its antigen remains unknown. The CDR3 runs to 14 residues. With V trimmed by 0 bases and J by 11 bases, 6 bases remained unmatched. CDR1 and CDR2 (germline): DFQATT, SNEGSKA (reference sequence). The data originate from a study of identical twins. Study-level points and caveats: Part of the zero-insertion signal could reflect confounding by invariant MAIT and iNKT cells. Out-of-frame TCR alpha sharing in monozygotic twins exceeded recombination model predictions. Carriage of fewer insertions was seen in abundant cord blood beta clonotypes, whereas memory repertoires showed none.

TCRdb reprocessed the 5' RACE reads via MiXCR and lists one record per CDR3 protein. The sample records roughly 1.6 million distinct CDR3 sequences, under 35% being singletons. Only healthy Caucasians were included as donors. The clonotype originates from a newborn girl in good health. The sequenced material came from cord blood. The gene calls are TRBV20-1 and TRBJ1-6, with 8 bases identical to TRBD1. CDR3 protein: CSARDQAGGTPLHF. The CDR3 DNA follows: TGCAGTGCTAGAGATCAGGCAGGGGGCACACCCCTCCACTTT.